Below, one T cell receptor (beta chain) is given with its context. This sample was included in a study of blood T cell repertoires in COVID-19. Turning to the study itself: Researchers got acute and convalescent COVID-19 samples from the United States, Italy and Spain. PBMCs, B-cell-depleted T cells, or T cells provided the cDNA or gDNA that made up the material.

In the original workflow: Reference gene primers were amplified, and this amplification served to estimate nucleated cell counts. The table came from immunoSEQ multiplex PCR; TCRdb's copy has only in-frame clones and leaves some out. That table supplies the V and J calls and clone size; D and trimming were determined from the DNA. This table has under 130,000 clones, roughly 84% appearing once. CDR3 length: 15 residues. V lost 0 bases and J lost 7; bases outside the gene matches: 6. Per germline, CDR1 SGDLS and CDR2 YYNGEE. The clonotype comes from a human donor in a cohort sampled during active COVID-19. The V and J genes are TRBV9 and TRBJ2-3, with 9 bases fitting TRBD1. The material sequenced was peripheral blood. The CDR3 DNA is TGTGCCAGCAGCGTAGAAGGACAGGGGATACATACGCAGTATTTT. Amino acids: CASSVEGQGIHTQYF.